The present entry profiles one T cell receptor (beta chain) with its context. The same CDR3 is also encoded by other DNA sequences in this sample. The data were produced by immunoSEQ multiplex PCR, yet TCRdb's version contains in-frame clones alone and is incomplete. This sample carries 2 million to 2.5 million clones, about 93% of them seen once, and the ten largest clones take about 1.5%. These data belong to a study of shared clonotypes between healthy human individuals. V dropped 5 bases and J dropped 0 bases, with 13 bases sitting between them. Germline-derived CDR1 and CDR2 are MDHEN and SYDVKM. CDR3 length: 16 amino acids. Cells designated naive CD8 were CD45RO-negative and were positively selected for CCR7, with terminally differentiated effector memory CD45RA+ cells excluded.

This chain links TRBV28 with TRBJ2-2, with D uncertain. The TCR originated in a man younger than 35 in good health. Some clones in this sample may be carry-over from other donors' samples. The sequenced sample was naive CD8+ T cells from PBMCs. This CDR3 reads CASSSPTETNTGELFF. CDR3 nucleotides: TGTGCCAGCAGTAGTCCAACAGAGACGAACACCGGGGAGCTGTTTTTT.